The clone carrying this T cell receptor beta chain has just a few counts. The antigen is undetermined. The CDR3 is 16 residues long. V was clipped by 1 base and J by 4 bases, with 16 bases between them. Looked up from germline, CDR1 is SEHNR and CDR2 is FQNEAQ (reference sequence). This specimen belongs to a study of T-cell memory formation after mild COVID-19. Regarding the study as a whole: The authors left the SARS-CoV-2 specificity of second-wave clones peaking on day 37 unconfirmed. In pre-infection memory, a portion of responding clones appeared, which suggested that cross-reactive memory joined. For contracting clones, CD4+ ones sat mainly in CM and EM, CD8+ in EMRA.

With constant-segment primers, 5'RACE yielded cDNA libraries of TCR alpha and TCR beta that carried sample barcodes and UMIs. TCRdb ran MiXCR on the 5' RACE reads and lists one entry per CDR3 protein. The sample has around 400,000 distinct CDR3 sequences; less than 25% are singletons. The sequenced sample was PBMCs or a T cell subset sorted from them (not recorded which). The chain joins TRBV7-9 to TRBJ1-2; D gene unclear. The sequence was collected from an adult woman who had mild COVID-19 (a few samples of this study predate the infection). Cell type and time point are not known. Here the CDR3 DNA reads TGTGCCAGCAGCTTAGAAGGTCTGGCAGGCGCCTATGGCTACACCTTC. It yields the protein CASSLEGLAGAYGYTF.